This is a list of T cell receptor beta chains from one sample in a study of blood T cell repertoires in COVID-19. Only in-frame clones appear in the TCRdb table, and some are missing; sequencing was by immunoSEQ multiplex PCR. The sample has roughly 88,000 clones; 85% to 95% are singletons. Sequencing was carried out using peripheral blood. The source of these receptors is a woman in her forties or fifties in a cohort sampled during active COVID-19. Each CDR3 is given without its conserved first and last residue.

V gene,J gene,CDR3 protein
TRBV6-5,TRBJ2-1,ASSSGGGPHNEQF
TRBV7-9,TRBJ1-4,ASSFGTLYEKLF
TRBV5-6,TRBJ2-7,ASRRLAGVYEQY
TRBV6-6,TRBJ2-1,AGQTGTSGNNEQF
TRBV28,TRBJ2-1,ASSPGLAGDLYNEQF
TRBV5-1,TRBJ2-3,ASSLAGANTDTQY
TRBV5-6,TRBJ1-1,ASSPGTGMMNTEAF
TRBV19,TRBJ1-6,ASQGVSDSPLH
TRBV2,TRBJ2-2,ASSGTSGRVGELF
TRBV19,TRBJ2-7,ASSPTRAYEQY
TRBV6-1,TRBJ2-5,ASSEGQGGQETQY
TRBV5-1,TRBJ1-6,ASSLQGARDSPLH
TRBV19,TRBJ1-2,ASSISGTGSTGYT
TRBV7-9,TRBJ2-4,ASSYIYQGQGGNIQY
TRBV4-1,TRBJ2-2,ASSRAGAGRRTGELF
TRBV24-1,TRBJ2-7,ATSDRAGAEQY
TRBV2,TRBJ2-7,ASSRLRSSYEQY
TRBV7-9,TRBJ1-2,ASSPGGGRGGYT
TRBV6-6,TRBJ2-3,ASSPPPGGRLTDTQY
TRBV9,TRBJ2-3,ASSVSGRGTDTQY
TRBV7-6,TRBJ2-1,ASSPIPSSYNEQF
TRBV30,TRBJ2-1,AWSVSGTGGGSDYFEQF